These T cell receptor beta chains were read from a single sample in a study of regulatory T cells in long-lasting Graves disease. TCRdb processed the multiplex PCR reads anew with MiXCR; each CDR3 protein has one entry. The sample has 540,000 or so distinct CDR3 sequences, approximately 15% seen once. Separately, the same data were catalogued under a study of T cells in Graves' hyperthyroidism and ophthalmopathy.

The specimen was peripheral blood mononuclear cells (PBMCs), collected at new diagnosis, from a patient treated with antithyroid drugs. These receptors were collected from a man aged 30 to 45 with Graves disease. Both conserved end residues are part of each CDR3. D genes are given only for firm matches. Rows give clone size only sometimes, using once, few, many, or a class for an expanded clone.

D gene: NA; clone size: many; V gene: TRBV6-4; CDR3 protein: CASSDSEINEQFF
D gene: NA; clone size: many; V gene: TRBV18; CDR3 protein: CASSPRDGAYEQYF
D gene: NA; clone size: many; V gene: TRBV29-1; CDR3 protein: CSVNSGANVLTF
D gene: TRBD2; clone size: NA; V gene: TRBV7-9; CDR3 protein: CASSLLLAGDPYNEQFF
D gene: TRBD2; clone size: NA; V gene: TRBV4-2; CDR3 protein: CASSQTGTSGAYEQYF
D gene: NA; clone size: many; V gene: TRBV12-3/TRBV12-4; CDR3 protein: CASSFGTTSNNQPQHF
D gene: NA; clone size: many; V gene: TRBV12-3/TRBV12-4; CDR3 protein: CASFPRRGIDIQYF
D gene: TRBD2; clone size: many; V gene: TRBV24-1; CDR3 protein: CATSDDKDGTSAYF
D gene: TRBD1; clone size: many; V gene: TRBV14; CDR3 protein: CASSLRRDRERDEQFF
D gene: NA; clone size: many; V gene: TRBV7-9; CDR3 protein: CASRKEVNTEAFF
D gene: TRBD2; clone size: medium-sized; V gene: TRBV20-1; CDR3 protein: CSARGGGNEQFF
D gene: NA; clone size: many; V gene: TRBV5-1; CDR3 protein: CASSLEGGYNEQFF
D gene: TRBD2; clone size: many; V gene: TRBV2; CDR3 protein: CASSGLAGYEQYF
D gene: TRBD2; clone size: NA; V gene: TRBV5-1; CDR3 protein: CASSLGAGVSTDTQYF
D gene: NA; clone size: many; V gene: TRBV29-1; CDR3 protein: CSVEGWGQFQETQYF
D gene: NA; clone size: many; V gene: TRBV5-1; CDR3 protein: CASSSRQRHNSPLHF
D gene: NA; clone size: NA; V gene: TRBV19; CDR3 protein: CASSIGDYNEQFF
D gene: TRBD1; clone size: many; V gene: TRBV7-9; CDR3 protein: CASSFPGGNTEAFF
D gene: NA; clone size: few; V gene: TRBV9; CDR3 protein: CASSPRNPTSSYEQYF
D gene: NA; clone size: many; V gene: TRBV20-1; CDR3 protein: CSAAKITNYGYTF
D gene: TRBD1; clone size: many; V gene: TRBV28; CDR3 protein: CASKVPGGVGEQYF
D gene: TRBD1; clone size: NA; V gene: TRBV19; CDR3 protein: CASSGQGAIYEQYF
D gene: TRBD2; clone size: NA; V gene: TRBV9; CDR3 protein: CASSAPAGMTDTQYF
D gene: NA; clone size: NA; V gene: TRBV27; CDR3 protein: CASSSTGTAGYGYTF
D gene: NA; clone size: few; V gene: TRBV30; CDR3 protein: CAWSVDNSGNTIYF
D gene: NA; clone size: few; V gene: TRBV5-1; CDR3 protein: CASSGGTNRETQYF
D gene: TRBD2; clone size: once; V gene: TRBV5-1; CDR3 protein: CASSLSVGLAGTDTQYF
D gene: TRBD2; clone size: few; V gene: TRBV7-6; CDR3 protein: CASSPRLLAGEYNEQFF
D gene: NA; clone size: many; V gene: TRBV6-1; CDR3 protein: CASSGLDSLRADTQYF